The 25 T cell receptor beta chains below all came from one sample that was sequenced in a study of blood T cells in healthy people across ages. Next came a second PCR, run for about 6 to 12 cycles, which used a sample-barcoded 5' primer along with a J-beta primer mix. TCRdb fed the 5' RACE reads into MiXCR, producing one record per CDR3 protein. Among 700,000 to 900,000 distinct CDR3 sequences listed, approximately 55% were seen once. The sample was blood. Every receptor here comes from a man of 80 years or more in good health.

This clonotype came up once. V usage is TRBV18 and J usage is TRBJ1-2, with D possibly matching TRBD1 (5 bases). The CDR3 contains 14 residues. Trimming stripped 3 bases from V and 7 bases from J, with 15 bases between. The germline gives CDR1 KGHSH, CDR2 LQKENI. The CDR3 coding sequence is TGTGCCAGCTCACCCCTCGGCAGGGAGGCTGGCTACACCTTC. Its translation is CASSPLGREAGYTF. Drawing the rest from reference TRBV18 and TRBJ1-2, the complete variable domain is NAGVMQNPRHLVRRRGQEARLRCSPMKGHSHVYWYRQLPEEGLKFMVYLQKENIIDESGMPKERFSAEFPKEGPSILRIQQVVRGDSAAYFCASSPLGREAGYTFGSGTRLTVV.

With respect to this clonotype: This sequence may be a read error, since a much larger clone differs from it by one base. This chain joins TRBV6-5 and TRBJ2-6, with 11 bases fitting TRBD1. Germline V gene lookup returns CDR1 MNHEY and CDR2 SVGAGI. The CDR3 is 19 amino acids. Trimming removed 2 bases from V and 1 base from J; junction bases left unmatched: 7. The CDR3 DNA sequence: TGTGCCAGCAGTTACGGTAGGGGACAGGGGGTTTCTGGGGCCAACGTCCTGACTTTC. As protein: CASSYGRGQGVSGANVLTF.

The CDR3 sequence: CSVGDRGNEKLFF. In DNA form, the CDR3 reads TGCAGCGTTGGCGACAGGGGTAATGAAAAACTGTTTTTT. The chain carries TRBV29-1 and TRBJ1-4; 8 nucleotides line up with TRBD1. CDR1 SQVTM and CDR2 ANQGSEA come from the germline V gene. The CDR3 covers 13 residues. J lost 4 bases, V lost 4 bases, and 2 bases had no gene match.

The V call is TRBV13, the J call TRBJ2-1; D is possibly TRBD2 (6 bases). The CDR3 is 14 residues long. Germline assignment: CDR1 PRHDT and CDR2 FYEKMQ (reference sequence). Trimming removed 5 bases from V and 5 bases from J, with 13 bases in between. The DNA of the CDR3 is TGTGCCAGCAGCCGCGGGGAATTAGACAATGAGCAGTTCTTC. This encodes CASSRGELDNEQFF. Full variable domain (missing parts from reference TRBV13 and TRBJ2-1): AAGVIQSPRHLIKEKRETATLKCYPIPRHDTVYWYQQGPGQDPQFLISFYEKMQSDKGSIPDRFSAQQFSDYHSELNMSSLELGDSALYFCASSRGELDNEQFFGPGTRLTVL.

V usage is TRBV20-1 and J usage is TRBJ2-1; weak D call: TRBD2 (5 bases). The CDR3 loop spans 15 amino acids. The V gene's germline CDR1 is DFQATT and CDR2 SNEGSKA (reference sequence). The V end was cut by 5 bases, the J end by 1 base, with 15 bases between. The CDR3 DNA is TGCAGTGCTGGTCTTAGTAGCGTTTCCTACAATGAGCAGTTCTTC. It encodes CSAGLSSVSYNEQFF.

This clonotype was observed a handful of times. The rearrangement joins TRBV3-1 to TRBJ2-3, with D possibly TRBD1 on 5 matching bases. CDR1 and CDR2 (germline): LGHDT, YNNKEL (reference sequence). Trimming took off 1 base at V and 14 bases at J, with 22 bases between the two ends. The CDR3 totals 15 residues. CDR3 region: CASSQGGPPHRYAYF. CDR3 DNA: TGTGCCAGCAGCCAAGGGGGCCCGCCTCACAGATACGCGTATTTT.

The CDR3, as DNA: TGTGCCAGCAGCCCATCCCCAGTGAACACTGAAGCTTTCTTT. As protein: CASSPSPVNTEAFF. This chain links TRBV7-3 with TRBJ1-1; D ambiguous. Germline loops: CDR1 SGHTA, CDR2 FQGTGA. The ends were cut back, 5 bases at V and 0 bases at J, with 10 bases in the middle. This CDR3 comprises 14 residues.

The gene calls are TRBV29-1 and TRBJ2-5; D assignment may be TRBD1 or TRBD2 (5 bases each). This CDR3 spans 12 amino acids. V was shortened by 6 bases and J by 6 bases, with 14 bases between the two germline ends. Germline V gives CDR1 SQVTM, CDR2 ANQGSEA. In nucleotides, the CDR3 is TGCAGCGTGGGGGAGAGGGGTAAGACCCAGTACTTC. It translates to CSVGERGKTQYF.

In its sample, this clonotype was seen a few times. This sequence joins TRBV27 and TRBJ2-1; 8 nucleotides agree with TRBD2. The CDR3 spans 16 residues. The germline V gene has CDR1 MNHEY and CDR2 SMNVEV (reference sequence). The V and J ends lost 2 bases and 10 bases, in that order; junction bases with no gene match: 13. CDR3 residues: CASSLRPSGRGSEQFF. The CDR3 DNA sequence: TGTGCCAGCAGTTTAAGGCCGAGCGGGAGAGGTTCGGAGCAGTTCTTC.

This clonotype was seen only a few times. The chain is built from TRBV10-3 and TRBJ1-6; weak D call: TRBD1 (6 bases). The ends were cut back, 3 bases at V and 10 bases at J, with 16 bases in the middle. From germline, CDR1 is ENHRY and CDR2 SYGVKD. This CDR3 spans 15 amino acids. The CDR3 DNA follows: TGTGCCATCAGTGATATTGGAACAGGGACGTCACCCCTCCACTTT. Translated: CAISDIGTGTSPLHF.

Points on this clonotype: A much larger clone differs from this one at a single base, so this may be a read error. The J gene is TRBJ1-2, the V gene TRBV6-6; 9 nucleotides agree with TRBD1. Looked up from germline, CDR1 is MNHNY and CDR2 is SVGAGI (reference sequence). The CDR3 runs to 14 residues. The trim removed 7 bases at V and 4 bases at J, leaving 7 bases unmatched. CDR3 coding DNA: TGTGCCAGCATCGCCGGGACAGGGTTCTATGGCTACACCTTC. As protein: CASIAGTGFYGYTF.

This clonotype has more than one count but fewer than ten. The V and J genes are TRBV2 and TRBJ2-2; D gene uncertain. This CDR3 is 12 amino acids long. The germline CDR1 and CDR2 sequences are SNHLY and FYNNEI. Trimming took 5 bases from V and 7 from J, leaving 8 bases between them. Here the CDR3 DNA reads TGTGCCAGCAGTCTAGGTTACGGGGAGCTGTTTTTT. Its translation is CASSLGYGELFF.

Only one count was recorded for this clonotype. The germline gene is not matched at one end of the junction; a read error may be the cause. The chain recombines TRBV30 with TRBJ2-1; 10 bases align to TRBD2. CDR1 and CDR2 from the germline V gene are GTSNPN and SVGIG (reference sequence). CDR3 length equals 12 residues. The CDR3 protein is CTWGTSANEQFF. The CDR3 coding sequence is TGTACCTGGGGGACTAGCGCCAATGAGCAGTTCTTC.

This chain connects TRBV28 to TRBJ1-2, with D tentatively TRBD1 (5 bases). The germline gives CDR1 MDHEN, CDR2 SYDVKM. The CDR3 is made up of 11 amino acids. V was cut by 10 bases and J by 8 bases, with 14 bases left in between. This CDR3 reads CATPGASGYTF. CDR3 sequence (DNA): TGTGCCACCCCCGGGGCCTCGGGCTACACCTTC.

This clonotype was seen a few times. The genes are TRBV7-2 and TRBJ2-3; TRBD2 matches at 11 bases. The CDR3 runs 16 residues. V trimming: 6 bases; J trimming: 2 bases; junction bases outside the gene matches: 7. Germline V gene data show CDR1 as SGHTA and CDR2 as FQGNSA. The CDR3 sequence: CASRPPGLAVTDTQYF. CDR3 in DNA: TGTGCCAGCAGGCCACCGGGACTAGCGGTCACAGATACGCAGTATTTT.

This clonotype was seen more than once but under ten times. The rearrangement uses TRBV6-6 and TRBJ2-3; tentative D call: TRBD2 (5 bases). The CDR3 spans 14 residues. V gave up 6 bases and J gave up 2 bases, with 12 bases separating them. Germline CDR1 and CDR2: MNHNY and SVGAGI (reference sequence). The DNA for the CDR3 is TGTGCCAGCAGCTATCTAGCAAACACAGATACGCAGTATTTT. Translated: CASSYLANTDTQYF.

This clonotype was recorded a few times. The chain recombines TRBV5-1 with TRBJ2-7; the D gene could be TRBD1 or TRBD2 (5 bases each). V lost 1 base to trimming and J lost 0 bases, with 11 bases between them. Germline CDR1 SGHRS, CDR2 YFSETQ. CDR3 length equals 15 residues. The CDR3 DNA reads TGCGCCAGCAGCTTGATGGGGGACCTCTCCTACGAGCAGTACTTC. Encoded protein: CASSLMGDLSYEQYF.

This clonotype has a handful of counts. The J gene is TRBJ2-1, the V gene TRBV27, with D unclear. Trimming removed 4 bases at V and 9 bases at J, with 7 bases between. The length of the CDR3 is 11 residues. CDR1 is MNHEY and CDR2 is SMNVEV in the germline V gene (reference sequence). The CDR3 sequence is CASSYLTEQFF. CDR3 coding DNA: TGTGCCAGCAGTTATCTAACTGAGCAGTTCTTC.

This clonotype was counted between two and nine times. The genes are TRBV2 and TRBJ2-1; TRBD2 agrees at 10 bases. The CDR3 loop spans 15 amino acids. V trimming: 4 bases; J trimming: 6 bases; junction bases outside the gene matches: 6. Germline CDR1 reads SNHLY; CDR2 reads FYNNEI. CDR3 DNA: TGTGCCAGCAGTGGTCTAGCGGGAGCTACCAATGAGCAGTTCTTC. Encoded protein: CASSGLAGATNEQFF.

The CDR3 region is CASSGQGVYGYTF. CDR3 in DNA: TGTGCCAGCAGTGGGCAGGGGGTGTATGGCTACACCTTC. The rearrangement uses TRBV2 and TRBJ1-2; 7 bases align to TRBD1. The CDR3 contains 13 residues. Germline lookup yields CDR1 SNHLY and CDR2 FYNNEI. The J segment lost 5 bases and the V segment lost 4 bases, leaving 4 bases of the junction unmatched.

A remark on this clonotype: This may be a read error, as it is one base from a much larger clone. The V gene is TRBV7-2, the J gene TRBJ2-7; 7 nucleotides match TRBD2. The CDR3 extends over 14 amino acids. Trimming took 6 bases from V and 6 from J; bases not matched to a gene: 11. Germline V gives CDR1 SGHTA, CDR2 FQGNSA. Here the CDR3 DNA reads TGTGCCAGCAGATCTCTCCGGGGGGTCGCCGAGCAGTACTTC. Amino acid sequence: CASRSLRGVAEQYF.

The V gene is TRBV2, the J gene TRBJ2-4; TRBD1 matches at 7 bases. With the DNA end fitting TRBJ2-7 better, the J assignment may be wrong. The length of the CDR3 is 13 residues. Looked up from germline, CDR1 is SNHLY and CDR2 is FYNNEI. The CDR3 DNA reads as TGTGCCAGCCGTGTGACAGGGACCTACGAGCAGTACTTC. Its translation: CASRVTGTYEQYF.

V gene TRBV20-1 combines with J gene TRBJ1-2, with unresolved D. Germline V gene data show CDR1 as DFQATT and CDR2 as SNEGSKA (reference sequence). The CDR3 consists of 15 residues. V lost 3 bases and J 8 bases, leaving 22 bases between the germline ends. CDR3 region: CSASPNLAGLRGYTF. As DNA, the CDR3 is TGCAGTGCTAGCCCTAATTTGGCGGGCTTGAGGGGCTACACCTTC.

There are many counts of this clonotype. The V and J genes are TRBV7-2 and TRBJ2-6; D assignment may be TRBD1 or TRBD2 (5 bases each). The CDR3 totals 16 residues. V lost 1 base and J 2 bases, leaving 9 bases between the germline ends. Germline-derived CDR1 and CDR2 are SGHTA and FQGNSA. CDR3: CASSLGRGAGANVLTF. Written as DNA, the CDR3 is TGTGCCAGCAGCTTAGGTCGGGGCGCTGGGGCCAACGTCCTGACTTTC.

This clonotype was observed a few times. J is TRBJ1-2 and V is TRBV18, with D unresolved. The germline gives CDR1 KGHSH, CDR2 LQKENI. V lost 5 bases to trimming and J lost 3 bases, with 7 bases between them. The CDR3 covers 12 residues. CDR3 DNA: TGTGCCAGCTCAGACGGGGACTATGGCTACACCTTC. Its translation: CASSDGDYGYTF.